The present TCR beta chain was sequenced within a study of CD8+CD57+ T cells in acquired aplastic anemia. Study information: The study obtained an average of roughly 3 ug of DNA from sorted CD4+ and CD8+ cells. Healthy donor CD4+ samples were sequenced to a depth that averaged roughly 9.9 million reads.

The study, taken as a whole, reports: Patients and controls shared approximately 28 CD8+ CDR3 sequences.

There are many counts of this clonotype. The antigen is not known. TCR beta VDJ and CDR3 profiles were obtained from a genomic DNA template. TCRdb reanalysed the reads using MiXCR and keeps one entry per CDR3 protein. Among approximately 70,000 distinct CDR3 sequences, around 50% were seen once, and the ten largest hold roughly 2.5%. The CDR3 runs 13 residues. Between the trimmed V and J ends, which lost 9 bases and 7 bases, there was a span of 13 bases. Germline V gene lookup returns CDR1 MNHNS and CDR2 SASEGT. Sequencing was done on a sample of sorted CD4+, CD8+, or CD8+CD57+ T cells (not recorded which) from PBMCs. This receptor was identified in a human donor in good health, serving as a control. The chain carries TRBV6-1 and TRBJ1-6, with a possible D match to TRBD1 (6 bases). CDR3 sequence: CASTGQGNSPLHF. Written as DNA, the CDR3 is TGTGCCAGTACGGGACAAGGGAATTCACCCCTCCACTTT.